Each of the 11 T cell receptor beta chains below was sequenced from the same sample in a study of T cell responses to AZD1222 COVID-19 vaccine. This table comes from immunoSEQ multiplex PCR, and its TCRdb copy is limited to in-frame clones, with some not included. The sample includes 120,000 or so clones, 92% seen only once; the top ten take approximately 1.1%. The material sequenced was peripheral blood, taken on day 0 of AZD1222 vaccination. The receptor set was obtained from an adult in good health.

V and J are TRBV19 and TRBJ1-2; 9 bases align to TRBD1. Germline CDR1 reads LNHDA; CDR2 reads SQIVND (reference sequence). The J segment lost 4 bases and the V segment lost 2 bases, leaving 8 bases of the junction unmatched. The CDR3 extends over 16 amino acids. CDR3 in amino acids: CASSIHTGQGSYGYTF. In DNA form, the CDR3 reads TGTGCCAGTAGTATACATACGGGACAGGGTAGCTATGGCTACACCTTC.

J is TRBJ2-1 and V is TRBV27, with 9 bases identical to TRBD2. Germline V gene data show CDR1 as MNHEY and CDR2 as SMNVEV (reference sequence). CDR3 length equals 15 residues. V shed 7 bases and J 6 bases; nucleotides not matched to a gene: 10. CDR3 residues: CASTSRGLAGNEQFF. For the CDR3, the DNA is TGTGCCAGCACCTCACGGGGACTAGCAGGCAATGAGCAGTTCTTC.

This chain links TRBV5-6 with TRBJ1-1; D might be TRBD1 (5 bases). CDR1 SGHDT and CDR2 YYEEEE come from the germline V gene. The CDR3 consists of 14 residues. V was clipped by 0 bases and J by 1 base, with 7 bases between them. CDR3 residues: CASSLDRTNTEAFF. CDR3 sequence (DNA): TGTGCCAGCAGCTTGGACAGGACGAACACTGAAGCTTTCTTT.

This clone appeared a single time. V usage is TRBV9 and J usage is TRBJ1-1; 8 nucleotides agree with TRBD1. CDR1 is SGDLS, CDR2 YYNGEE, per germline. This CDR3 contains 14 residues. Germline trimming cut 2 bases from V and 11 bases from J; bases unmatched to any gene: 11. This CDR3 reads CASSVADRAFGAFF. CDR3 in DNA: TGTGCCAGCAGCGTTGCGGACAGGGCTTTTGGGGCTTTCTTT.

The chain couples TRBV5-4 to TRBJ2-7; TRBD2 aligns across 10 bases. V shed 0 bases and J 1 base; nucleotides not matched to a gene: 4. CDR1 and CDR2 (germline): SGHNT, YYREEE (reference sequence). The CDR3 loop spans 16 amino acids. This CDR3 is CASSLGASGGSYEQYF. The CDR3, as DNA: TGTGCCAGCAGCTTGGGGGCTAGCGGGGGATCCTACGAGCAGTACTTC. The complete variable domain, with remaining parts taken from reference TRBV5-4 and TRBJ2-7, reads ETGVTQSPTHLIKTRGQQVTLRCSSQSGHNTVSWYQQALGQGPQFIFQYYREEENGRGNFPPRFSGLQFPNYSSELNVNALELDDSALYLCASSLGASGGSYEQYFGPGTRLTVT.

This clone appeared once. CDR3 sequence reads: CASSQRLVTYEQYF. The CDR3, as DNA: TGCGCCAGCAGCCAACGTCTAGTTACCTACGAGCAGTACTTC. The chain joins TRBV4-1 to TRBJ2-7; D unclear. CDR3 length equals 14 residues. V lost 2 bases and J lost 2, with 10 bases in between. Germline V gene lookup returns CDR1 MGHRA and CDR2 YSYEKL.

V usage is TRBV7-8 and J usage is TRBJ2-7; 9 bases align to TRBD1. In germline, CDR1 is SGHVS, CDR2 FQNEAQ. The CDR3 covers 16 residues. With V trimmed by 5 bases and J by 4 bases, 12 bases remained unmatched. The DNA for the CDR3 is TGTGCCAGCAGCAAACACCGGACAGGGGCGTTATACGAGCAGTACTTC. It translates to CASSKHRTGALYEQYF.

V usage is TRBV5-1 and J usage is TRBJ1-1; D unclear. Germline V CDR1 and CDR2: SGHRS, YFSETQ. V lost 0 bases and J 0 bases, leaving 0 bases between the germline ends. There are 12 residues in the CDR3. CDR3 in DNA: TGCGCCAGCAGCTTGGTGAACACTGAAGCTTTCTTT. As protein: CASSLVNTEAFF.

This chain links TRBV9 with TRBJ2-3, with 9 bases identical to TRBD1. This CDR3 is 16 amino acids long. The V and J ends lost 6 bases and 0 bases, in that order; junction bases with no gene match: 8. Germline assignment: CDR1 SGDLS and CDR2 YYNGEE. DNA of the CDR3: TGTGCCAGCACCCGACAGGGGGACCCCAGCACAGATACGCAGTATTTT. It translates to CASTRQGDPSTDTQYF. Combining the CDR3 with reference TRBV9 and TRBJ2-3 gives the whole variable domain DSGVTQTPKHLITATGQRVTLRCSPRSGDLSVYWYQQSLDQGLQFLIQYYNGEERAKGNILERFSAQQFPDLHSELNLSSLELGDSALYFCASTRQGDPSTDTQYFGPGTRLTVL.

The V and J genes are TRBV5-1 and TRBJ2-5; TRBD2 matches at 7 bases. The CDR3 extends over 18 amino acids. Per the germline V gene, CDR1 is SGHRS and CDR2 is YFSETQ. V lost 1 base, J lost 1 base, and 13 bases stayed unmatched. CDR3 loop: CASSLSRAGRISQETQYF. For the CDR3, the DNA is TGCGCCAGCAGCTTGAGCCGAGCGGGGCGGATATCCCAAGAGACCCAGTACTTC.

V and J are TRBV29-1 and TRBJ1-4, with 9 bases that match TRBD1. The CDR3 runs to 16 residues. The germline V gene encodes CDR1 SQVTM and CDR2 ANQGSEA. Trimming took 7 bases from V and 4 from J; bases not matched to a gene: 13. CDR3 region: CSAADTGGAGNEKLFF. CDR3 bases: TGCAGCGCCGCTGACACAGGGGGCGCCGGTAATGAAAAACTGTTTTTT.